Listed here are 5 T cell receptor beta chains from one sample, sequenced in a study of cytomegalovirus exposure and HLA in healthy donors. PCR involved 60 Vbeta and 13 Jbeta primers. Produced via immunoSEQ multiplex PCR; TCRdb's table is partial and in-frame only. Found here are 150,000 or so clones, roughly 70% of them singletons; the top ten hold 8% to 13%. The specimen sequenced was PBMCs. All receptors come from a man aged 30 to 39 in good health and CMV-seropositive.

The chain employs TRBV11-2 and TRBJ1-2, with a tentative D call TRBD1 (5 bases). V dropped 1 base and J dropped 5 bases, with 14 bases sitting between them. From germline, CDR1 is SGHAT and CDR2 FQNNGV. The CDR3 sequence is 15 residues long. CDR3 nucleotides: TGTGCCAGCAGCTTAGTCCAGGGTCCCACATATGGCTACACCTTC. This gives the protein CASSLVQGPTYGYTF.

The rearrangement joins TRBV5-1 to TRBJ2-5; 7 bases line up with TRBD1. V dropped 4 bases and J dropped 1; count of bases not matched to a gene: 10. Germline-derived CDR1 and CDR2 are SGHRS and YFSETQ. The CDR3 is 16 residues long. For the CDR3, the DNA is TGCGCCAGCAGCACAAGACAGGGTATCATCCAAGAGACCCAGTACTTC. Residues: CASSTRQGIIQETQYF.

CDR3 residues: CAGGGTAIYEQYF. For the CDR3, the DNA is TGTGCCGGAGGCGGGACAGCTATCTACGAGCAGTACTTC. The genes are TRBV28 and TRBJ2-7, with a tentative D call TRBD1 (7 bases). The CDR3 is 13 residues long. Trimming removed 11 bases at V and 3 bases at J, with 17 bases between. CDR1 and CDR2 from the germline V gene are MDHEN and SYDVKM.

The rearrangement joins TRBV6-5 to TRBJ2-1, with D possibly matching TRBD1 (6 bases). This CDR3 comprises 15 residues. V was pared by 0 bases and J by 10 bases, with 16 bases between. Germline V CDR1 and CDR2: MNHEY, SVGAGI. In nucleotides, the CDR3 is TGTGCCAGCAGTTACTCGATAGGAGGACAGACCGAGCAGTTCTTC. It translates to CASSYSIGGQTEQFF.

This sequence joins TRBV19 and TRBJ2-5; D is uncertain. Trimming pared 8 bases from V and 2 bases from J, leaving 12 bases between. The germline CDR1 and CDR2 sequences are LNHDA and SQIVND (reference sequence). This CDR3 region has 13 residues. The CDR3 spells CASGPDNQETQYF. The CDR3 coding sequence is TGTGCCAGTGGGCCTGACAATCAAGAGACCCAGTACTTC.